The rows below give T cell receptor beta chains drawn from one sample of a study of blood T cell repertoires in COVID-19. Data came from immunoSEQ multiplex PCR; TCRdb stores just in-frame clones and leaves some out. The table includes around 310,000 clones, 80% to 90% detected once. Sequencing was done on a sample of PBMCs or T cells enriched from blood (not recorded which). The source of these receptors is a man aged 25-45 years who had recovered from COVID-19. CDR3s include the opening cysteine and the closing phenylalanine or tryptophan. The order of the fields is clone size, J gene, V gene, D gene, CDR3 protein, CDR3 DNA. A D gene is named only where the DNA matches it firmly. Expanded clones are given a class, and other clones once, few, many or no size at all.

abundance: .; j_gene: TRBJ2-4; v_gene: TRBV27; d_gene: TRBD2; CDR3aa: CASSPRGTAKNIQYF; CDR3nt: TGTGCCAGCAGTCCGCGGGGGACGGCCAAAAACATTCAGTACTTC
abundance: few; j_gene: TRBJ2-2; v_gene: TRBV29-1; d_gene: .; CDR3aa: CSVEGAGADGELFF; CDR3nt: TGCAGCGTTGAAGGGGCAGGGGCTGACGGGGAGCTGTTTTTT
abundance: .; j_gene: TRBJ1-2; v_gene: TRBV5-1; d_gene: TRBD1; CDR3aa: CASSLGDRGVNGYTF; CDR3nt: TGCGCCAGCAGCTTGGGAGACAGGGGTGTTAACGGCTACACCTTC
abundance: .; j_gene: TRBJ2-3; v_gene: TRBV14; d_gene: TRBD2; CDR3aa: CASSRGTSGAPGTDTQYF; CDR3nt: TGTGCCAGCAGCCGCGGGACTAGCGGGGCTCCGGGCACAGATACGCAGTATTTT
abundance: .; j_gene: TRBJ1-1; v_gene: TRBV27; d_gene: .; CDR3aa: CASSPQLTVNTEAFF; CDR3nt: TGTGCCAGCAGTCCCCAACTGACAGTGAACACTGAAGCTTTCTTT
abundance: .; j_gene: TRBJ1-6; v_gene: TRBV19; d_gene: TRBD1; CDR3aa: CSGEGVWTMLSPGQGAWNSPLHF; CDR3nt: TGTAGTGGGGAAGGGGTTTGGACTATGTTATCCCCGGGACAGGGGGCCTGGAATTCACCCCTCCACTTT
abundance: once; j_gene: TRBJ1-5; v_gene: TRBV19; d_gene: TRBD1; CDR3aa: CASSNRQGSQPQHF; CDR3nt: TGTGCCAGTAGTAACCGACAGGGCAGTCAGCCCCAGCATTTT
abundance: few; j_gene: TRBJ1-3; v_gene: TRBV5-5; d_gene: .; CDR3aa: CASSLDRGSLYF; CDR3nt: TGTGCCAGCAGCTTGGATAGGGGCTCCCTATATTTT
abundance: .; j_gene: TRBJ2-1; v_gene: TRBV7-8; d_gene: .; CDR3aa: CASSYGPTYEQFF; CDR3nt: TGTGCCAGCAGCTATGGCCCCACATACGAGCAGTTCTTC
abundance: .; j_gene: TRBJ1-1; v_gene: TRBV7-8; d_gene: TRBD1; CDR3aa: CASSSGGTGGTEAFF; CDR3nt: TGTGCCAGCAGCTCCGGCGGGACAGGGGGCACTGAAGCTTTCTTT
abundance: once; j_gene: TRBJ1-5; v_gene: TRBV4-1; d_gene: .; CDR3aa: CASSQVFEDQPQHF; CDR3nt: TGCGCCAGCAGCCAAGTTTTTGAGGATCAGCCCCAGCATTTT
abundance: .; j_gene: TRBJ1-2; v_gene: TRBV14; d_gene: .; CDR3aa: CASSPMDSINYGYTF; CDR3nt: TGTGCCAGCAGCCCCATGGACAGCATTAACTATGGCTACACCTTC